The next 11 T cell receptor beta chains were all read from a single sample in a study of T cell responses to AZD1222 COVID-19 vaccine. Using immunoSEQ multiplex PCR, the repertoire was profiled, and TCRdb retains in-frame clones only, with some absent. The table includes 110,000 to 150,000 clones, just under 95% detected once. This specimen consisted of peripheral blood, obtained after recovery from COVID-19. Receptors were obtained from an adult who had recovered from COVID-19.

This clone has more than one count but fewer than ten. V is TRBV6-5 and J is TRBJ2-3, with 10 nucleotides matching TRBD1. Germline trimming cut 6 bases from V and 5 bases from J; bases unmatched to any gene: 8. The CDR3 covers 15 residues. Germline V CDR1 and CDR2: MNHEY, SVGAGI. The CDR3 DNA sequence: TGTGCCAGCAGGGGGGGACAGGGGAGGATAGATACGCAGTATTTT. Translated, it gives CASRGGQGRIDTQYF.

This sequence joins TRBV19 and TRBJ2-7; D is perhaps TRBD2 (6 bases). Per germline, CDR1 LNHDA and CDR2 SQIVND (reference sequence). The CDR3 extends over 12 amino acids. Trimming removed 8 bases from V and 6 bases from J, with 14 bases in between. The CDR3 DNA is TGTGCCAGTCGGGAGTATGGGAGCGAGCAGTACTTC. This encodes CASREYGSEQYF.

This clone was seen only once. The V and J genes are TRBV5-1 and TRBJ1-5; perhaps TRBD1 as D (6 bases). V was pared by 2 bases and J by 13 bases, with 13 bases between. Germline V CDR1 and CDR2: SGHRS, YFSETQ. The CDR3 is 12 amino acids. The CDR3 spells CASSLEGGRQHF. DNA for the CDR3: TGCGCCAGCAGCTTAGAAGGGGGACGGCAGCATTTT. Looking up the rest from reference TRBV5-1 and TRBJ1-5 gives the full variable domain: KAGVTQTPRYLIKTRGQQVTLSCSPISGHRSVSWYQQTPGQGLQFLFEYFSETQRNKGNFPGRFSGRQFSNSRSEMNVSTLELGDSALYLCASSLEGGRQHFGDGTRLSIL.

In DNA, the CDR3 is TGTGCCAGCTACCCTAGTAGTGAGTCCACCGGGGAGCTGTTTTTT. Its protein product is CASYPSSESTGELFF. The rearrangement uses TRBV28 and TRBJ2-2; D unclear. CDR1 and CDR2 from the germline V gene are MDHEN and SYDVKM. V shed 8 bases and J shed 4 bases, with 17 bases lying between them. The CDR3 spans 15 residues.

CDR3 loop: CASSLVGQGYEQYF. The DNA of the CDR3 is TGTGCCAGCAGTTTGGTCGGACAGGGCTACGAGCAGTACTTC. This sequence joins TRBV28 and TRBJ2-7; 8 nucleotides match TRBD1. CDR3 length: 14 amino acids. Trimming removed 3 bases from V and 3 bases from J; junction bases left unmatched: 4. Germline CDR1 and CDR2: MDHEN and SYDVKM.

For the CDR3, the DNA is TGTGCCAGCAGTTTATCGGGGTCTTATCAGCCCCAGCATTTT. Its translation: CASSLSGSYQPQHF. The chain employs TRBV27 and TRBJ1-5; D is unresolved. This CDR3 region has 14 residues. Germline CDR1 is MNHEY and CDR2 is SMNVEV (reference sequence). V lost 0 bases to trimming and J lost 5 bases, with 8 bases between them.

As concerns this clone: This same CDR3 is encoded by further DNA sequences in the sample. The V call is TRBV5-1, the J call TRBJ1-1; D is uncertain. The CDR3 is 13 amino acids. Trimming cost V 0 bases and J 1 base, with 4 bases left between them. Germline V gene sequence: CDR1 SGHRS, CDR2 YFSETQ. CDR3 residues: CASSLVRNTEAFF. The CDR3 nucleotides read TGCGCCAGCAGCTTGGTACGGAACACTGAAGCTTTCTTT.

This clone appeared a single time. This chain joins TRBV7-9 and TRBJ2-7, with 7 bases identical to TRBD1. Germline CDR1 SEHNR, CDR2 FQNEAQ (reference sequence). The V segment lost 4 bases and the J segment 4 bases; nucleotides outside the gene matches: 7. The CDR3 totals 14 residues. CDR3 DNA: TGTGCCAGCAGCTCGGGACAGTCCTTTTACGAGCAGTACTTC. Protein sequence: CASSSGQSFYEQYF.

The chain links TRBV28 to TRBJ2-7; D is unresolved. CDR1 and CDR2 from the germline V gene are MDHEN and SYDVKM. Deletions cut 7 bases from V and 4 bases from J, with 11 bases between. The CDR3 runs to 12 residues. CDR3 in amino acids: CASTSHPYEQYF. Here the CDR3 DNA reads TGTGCCAGCACATCTCACCCTTACGAGCAGTACTTC.

This clone was detected once. This chain uses TRBV20-1 with TRBJ2-5, with 9 positions matching TRBD2. Trimming at V came to 3 bases and at J to 0 bases, leaving 5 bases not matched to a gene. CDR1 is DFQATT, CDR2 SNEGSKA, per germline (reference sequence). CDR3 size: 15 residues. CDR3 nucleotides: TGCAGTGCTAGTCCCTCTAGCGGGAACCAAGAGACCCAGTACTTC. It encodes CSASPSSGNQETQYF.

The chain carries TRBV2 and TRBJ2-1; 8 bases fit TRBD2. The ends lost 8 bases at V and 10 bases at J; junction bases unmatched: 16. The CDR3 totals 15 residues. From germline, CDR1 is SNHLY and CDR2 FYNNEI. This CDR3 is CASELSGRVDGEQFF. The DNA of the CDR3 is TGTGCCAGCGAACTCTCCGGGAGGGTGGACGGGGAGCAGTTCTTC. The complete variable domain, with remaining parts taken from reference TRBV2 and TRBJ2-1, reads EPEVTQTPSHQVTQMGQEVILRCVPISNHLYFYWYRQILGQKVEFLVSFYNNEISEKSEIFDDQFSVERPDGSNFTLKIRSTKLEDSAMYFCASELSGRVDGEQFFGPGTRLTVL.